This T cell receptor (beta chain) comes out of a study of monozygotic twins with cystic fibrosis. Study overall: Roughly 3 micrograms of fragmented DNA underwent around 14 PCR cycles for library preparation. Study results and limitations: Clonality was generally low (median approximately 0.0095), higher in the most severe patients. Nucleotide-identical clonotype sharing was significantly higher within monozygotic CF twin pairs than between unrelated CF individuals.

Here immunoSEQ multiplex PCR was the method, and the copy in TCRdb shows in-frame clones only, minus some. The sample lists 30,000 or so clones, around 90% occurring once. Trimming shortened V by 5 bases and J by 6 bases, and 10 bases separated the two germline ends. Per germline, CDR1 PRHDT and CDR2 FYEKMQ (reference sequence). The CDR3 spans 12 residues. Concerning this clone itself: Its antigen remains unknown.

This chain links TRBV13 with TRBJ1-1, with D possibly TRBD1 on 5 matching bases. The TCR was taken from a girl aged 2-10 years with cystic fibrosis. Source material: blood. CDR3 DNA sequence: TGTGCCAGCAGCGACAGAGCAGCTGAAGCTTTCTTT. Translated, it gives CASSDRAAEAFF.